Reported below is one TCR beta chain. The antigen is undetermined. The data derive from a study of shared clonotypes between healthy human individuals. Study details: With ages of 18 to 49, the donors were two women and a few men.

The V gene lost 7 bases and the J gene lost 0 bases, with 9 bases spanning the gap. CDR1 and CDR2 from the germline V gene are SQVTM and ANQGSEA. The CDR3 is made up of 12 amino acids. CD45RO-negative CD8 cells positively selected for CCR7 made up the naive population, which excluded terminally differentiated effector memory CD45RA+ cells. Study observations and caveats: Owing to a small donor count, the genetic and exposure-history diversity represented was limited.

As originally analysed: From ImmunoSEQ came sequences covering only the junction and carrying no quality scores, so filtering differed. The data were produced by immunoSEQ multiplex PCR, yet TCRdb's version contains in-frame clones alone and is incomplete. V, J and clone size are those of that table, while D and trimming were read from the DNA. The table has roughly 2,000,000 clones, around 95% seen once. The TCR comes from a man younger than 30 in good health. Some clones in this sample may be carry-over from other donors' samples. Sequencing input: naive CD8+ T cells from PBMCs. The rearrangement joins TRBV29-1 to TRBJ1-2; D ambiguous. The CDR3 DNA reads TGCAGCGCCGTAGTGGCTAACTATGGCTACACCTTC. This gives the protein CSAVVANYGYTF.